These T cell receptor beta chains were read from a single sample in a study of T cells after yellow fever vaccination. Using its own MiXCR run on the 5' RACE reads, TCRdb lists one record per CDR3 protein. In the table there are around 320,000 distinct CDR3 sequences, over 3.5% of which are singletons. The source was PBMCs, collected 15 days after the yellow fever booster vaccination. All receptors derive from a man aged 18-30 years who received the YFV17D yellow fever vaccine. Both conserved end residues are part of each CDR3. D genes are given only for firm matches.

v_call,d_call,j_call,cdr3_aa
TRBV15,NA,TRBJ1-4,CATRRGQSNEKLFF
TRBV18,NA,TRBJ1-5,CASSPNRDNQPQHF
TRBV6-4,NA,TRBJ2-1,CASSPGGAGAASSYNEQFF
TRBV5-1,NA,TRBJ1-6,CASSLTGIGSPNSPLHF
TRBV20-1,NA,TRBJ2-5,CSAKRGRGDLFQETQYF
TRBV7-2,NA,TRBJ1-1,CASSSGHTNTEAFF
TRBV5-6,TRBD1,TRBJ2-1,CASSFDRGTGEQFF
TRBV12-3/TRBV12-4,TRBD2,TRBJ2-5,CASSLQRGRWETQYF
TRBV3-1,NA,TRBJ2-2,CASSPPTSYPGELFF
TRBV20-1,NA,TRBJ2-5,CSASPRGRRETQYF
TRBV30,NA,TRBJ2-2,CAWSAQWRSGELFF
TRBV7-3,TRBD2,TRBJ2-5,CASSPSGSWETQYF
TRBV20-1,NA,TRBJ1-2,CSARYGRLPNYGYTF
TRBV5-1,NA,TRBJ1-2,CASSLNSDGYTF
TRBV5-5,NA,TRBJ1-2,CASSPGGGPYYGYTF
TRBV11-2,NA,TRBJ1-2,CASSHPENYGYTF
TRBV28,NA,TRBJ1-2,CASSSGLTWGYTF
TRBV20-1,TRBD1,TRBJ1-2,CSASRDRYYGYTF
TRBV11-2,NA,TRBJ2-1,CASSEVMSQGNEQFF
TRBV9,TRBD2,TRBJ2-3,CASSGSSGGAGADTQYF
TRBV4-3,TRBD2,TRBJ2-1,CASSPELTSGGARSYNEQFF
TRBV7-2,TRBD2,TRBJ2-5,CASGPGLATETQYF
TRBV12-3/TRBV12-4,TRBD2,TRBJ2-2,CASRLGLAGTGELFF
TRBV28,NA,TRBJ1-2,CASSFGVDGYTF
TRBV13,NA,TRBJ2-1,CASSLGGASALSSYNEQFF
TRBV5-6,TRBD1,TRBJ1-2,CASEPRDRGYYGYTF
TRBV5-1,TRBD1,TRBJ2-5,CASSQGQGPQETQYF
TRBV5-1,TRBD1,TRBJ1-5,CASSVGQGHNQPQHF
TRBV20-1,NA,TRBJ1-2,CSARRGVSGYTF
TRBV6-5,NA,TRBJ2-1,CASTGTAYNEQFF
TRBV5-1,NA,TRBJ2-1,CASSFAGSGENNEQFF
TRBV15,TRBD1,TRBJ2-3,CATSRPPGTGSGTDTQYF
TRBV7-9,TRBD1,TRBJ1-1,CASSETTGGTIEAFF
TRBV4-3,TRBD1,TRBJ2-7,CASSRGTGGFYEQYF
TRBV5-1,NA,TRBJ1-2,CASSFTGTTNYGYTF
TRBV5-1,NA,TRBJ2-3,CASKVEGTDTQYF
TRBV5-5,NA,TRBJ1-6,CASSLARADSPLHF
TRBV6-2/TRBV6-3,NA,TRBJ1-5,CASSYRALRGGPQHF
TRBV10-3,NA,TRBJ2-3,CAISVASRPGTDTQYF
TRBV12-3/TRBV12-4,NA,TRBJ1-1,CASSLASRDTEAFF
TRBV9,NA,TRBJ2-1,CASSVGRGYEQFF
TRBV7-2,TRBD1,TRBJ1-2,CASSLGQGAHYGYTF
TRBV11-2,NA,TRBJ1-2,CASSPPGRYGYTF
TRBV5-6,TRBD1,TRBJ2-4,CASSFATGGWNIQYF
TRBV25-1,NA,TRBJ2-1,CASSGRVGSYNEQFF
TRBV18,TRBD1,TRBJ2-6,CASSRGTGSGANVLTF